One sample yielded the 3 T cell receptor beta chains listed below, sequenced in a study of vaccination and CD4 T cells after COVID-19. Treatment reported: approximately nine-day PBMC culture with coronavirus spike peptide pools or control peptides (ViraFEST assay). Cultured CD4+ T cell DNA was sequenced using the Oncomine TCR Beta short-read assay. TCRdb itself ran the PCR reads through MiXCR, one entry per CDR3 protein. Of about 20,000 distinct CDR3 sequences in the sample, roughly 51% were seen once. Antigens for these TCRs are unknown. Sequenced: CD4+ T cells from blood, cultured in vitro. Source of these receptors: a human donor who had recovered from COVID-19.

The chain is built from TRBV5-8 and TRBJ1-4; D is unclear. Trimming took off 1 base at V and 0 bases at J, with 7 bases between the two ends. This CDR3 has 15 amino acids. In germline, CDR1 is SGHTS, CDR2 YDEGEE. CDR3 residues: CASSLLLATNEKLFF. CDR3 bases: TGTGCCAGCAGCTTGTTGTTAGCAACTAATGAAAAACTGTTTTTT.

This sequence joins TRBV6-1 and TRBJ2-7, with 7 bases matching TRBD1. Per the germline V gene, CDR1 is MNHNS and CDR2 is SASEGT. The CDR3 contains 16 residues. Trimming removed 6 bases from V and 0 bases from J; junction bases left unmatched: 11. CDR3 loop: CASRTDRSSRSYEQYF. The CDR3, as DNA: TGTGCCAGCAGGACGGACAGGAGCTCTCGCTCCTACGAGCAGTACTTC.

This clonotype was observed a handful of times. The V gene is TRBV6-1, the J gene TRBJ2-7; TRBD2 agrees at 8 bases. Germline V CDR1 and CDR2: MNHNS, SASEGT. V gave up 6 bases and J gave up 4 bases; unmatched junction bases: 14. The CDR3 extends over 16 amino acids. The CDR3 bases are TGTGCCAGCAGGGGGACGCGGAGCGGGAGAAAATACGAGCAGTACTTC. Translated: CASRGTRSGRKYEQYF.